This TCR beta chain was recorded in a study of identifying expanded T cells in peripheral blood. TCRdb's copy holds only in-frame clones and misses some; the assay was immunoSEQ multiplex PCR. The data contain tens of thousands of clones, 70% to 90% of them singletons. CDR3 length: 14 residues. CDR1 and CDR2 from the germline V gene are SEHNR and FQNEAQ (reference sequence). For this clone: The junction does not match germline at one end; this may be a read error.

The receptor was derived from a person between 18 and 69 years old in good health. The chain uses TRBV7-9 and TRBJ2-5, with unresolved D. The sequenced sample was blood. DNA for the CDR3: TGTGCCAGCAGCGACCTTGGGTACCAAGAGGCCCAGTACTTC. Protein product: CASSDLGYQEAQYF. Complete variable domain (other parts from reference TRBV7-9 and TRBJ2-5): DTGVSQNPRHKITKRGQNVTFRCDPISEHNRLYWYRQTLGQGPEFLTYFQNEAQLEKSRLLSDRFSAERPKGSFSTLEIQRTEQGDSAMYLCASSDLGYQEAQYFGPGTRLLVL.